This T cell receptor beta chain is from a study of T cell responses to AZD1222 COVID-19 vaccine. Points from the study as a whole: Mapped onto spike, vaccine-associated CD4 TCRs spanned it and were dominant at 160-218 and 743-854. Donors were largely white British and mainly female; clonal diversity was possibly underestimated.

Details on this clone: Its antigen is undetermined.

Libraries were prepared by immunoSEQ multiplex PCR; TCRdb keeps only in-frame clonotypes and omits some of them. The data hold roughly 120,000 clones, with 92% observed a single time. V was shortened by 6 bases and J by 6 bases, with 18 bases between the two germline ends. Germline V gene sequence: CDR1 MDHEN, CDR2 SYDVKM. CDR3 length: 15 residues. The chain couples TRBV28 to TRBJ1-5; no definite D call. This TCR was sampled from an adult who received the AZD1222 COVID-19 vaccine. Sequenced here: peripheral blood, sampled 28 days after the second AZD1222 dose. The CDR3 nucleotides are TGTGCCAGCAGGCGATTCGCAGGAGCTAGTCAGCCCCAGCATTTT. This codes for CASRRFAGASQPQHF.